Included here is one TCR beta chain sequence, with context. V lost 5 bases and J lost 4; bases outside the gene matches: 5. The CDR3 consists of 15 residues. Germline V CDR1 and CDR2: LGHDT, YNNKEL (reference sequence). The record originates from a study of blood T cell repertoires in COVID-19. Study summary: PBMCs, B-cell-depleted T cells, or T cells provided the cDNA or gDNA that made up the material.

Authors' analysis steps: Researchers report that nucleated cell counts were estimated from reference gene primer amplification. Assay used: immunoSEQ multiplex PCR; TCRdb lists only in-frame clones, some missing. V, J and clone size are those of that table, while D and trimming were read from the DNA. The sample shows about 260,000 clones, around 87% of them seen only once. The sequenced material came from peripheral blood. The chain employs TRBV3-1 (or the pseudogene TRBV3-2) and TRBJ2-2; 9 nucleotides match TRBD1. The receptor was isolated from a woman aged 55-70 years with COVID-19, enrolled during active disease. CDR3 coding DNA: TGTGCCAGCAGCTCCACAGGGGGCATCACCGGGGAGCTGTTTTTT. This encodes CASSSTGGITGELFF.